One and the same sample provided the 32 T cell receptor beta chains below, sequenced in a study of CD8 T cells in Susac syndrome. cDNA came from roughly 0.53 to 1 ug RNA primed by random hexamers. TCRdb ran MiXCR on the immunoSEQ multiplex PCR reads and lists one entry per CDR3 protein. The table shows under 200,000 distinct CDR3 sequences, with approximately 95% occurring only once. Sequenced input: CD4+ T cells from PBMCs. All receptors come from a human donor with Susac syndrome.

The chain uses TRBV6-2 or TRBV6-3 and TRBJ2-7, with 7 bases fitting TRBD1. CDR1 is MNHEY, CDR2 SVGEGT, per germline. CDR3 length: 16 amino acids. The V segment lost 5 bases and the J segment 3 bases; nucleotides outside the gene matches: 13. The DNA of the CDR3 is TGTGCCAGCAGTGGTCTTGGGACAGTCAAGAACTACGAGCAGTACGTC. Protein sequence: CASSGLGTVKNYEQYV.

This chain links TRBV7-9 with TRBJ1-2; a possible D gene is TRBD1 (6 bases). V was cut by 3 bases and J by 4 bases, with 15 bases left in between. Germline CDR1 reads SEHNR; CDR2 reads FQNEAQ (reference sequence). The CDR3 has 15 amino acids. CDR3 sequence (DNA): TGTGCCAGCAGCTTCCCCGGGCTCAGGGGCTATGGCTACACCTTC. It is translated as CASSFPGLRGYGYTF.

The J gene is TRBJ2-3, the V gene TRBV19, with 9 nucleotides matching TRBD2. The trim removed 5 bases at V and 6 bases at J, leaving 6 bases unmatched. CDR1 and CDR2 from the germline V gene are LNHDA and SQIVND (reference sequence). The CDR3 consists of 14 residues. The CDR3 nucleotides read TGTGCCAGTAGTCTTGGGACTAGCAGCGATACGCAGTATTTT. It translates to CASSLGTSSDTQYF.

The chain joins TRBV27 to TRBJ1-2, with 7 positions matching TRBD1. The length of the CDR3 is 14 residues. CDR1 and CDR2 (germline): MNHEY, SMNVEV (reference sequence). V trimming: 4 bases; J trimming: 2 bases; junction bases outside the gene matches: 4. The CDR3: CASSSPGQNYGYTF. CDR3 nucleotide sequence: TGTGCCAGCAGTTCACCGGGACAGAACTATGGCTACACCTTC.

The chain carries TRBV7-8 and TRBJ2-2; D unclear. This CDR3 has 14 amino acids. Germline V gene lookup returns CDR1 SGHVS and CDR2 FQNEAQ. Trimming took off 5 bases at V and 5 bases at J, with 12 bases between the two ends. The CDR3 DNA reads TGTGCCAGCAGCCCCCCCTTGTTAACCGGGGAGCTGTTTTTT. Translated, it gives CASSPPLLTGELFF.

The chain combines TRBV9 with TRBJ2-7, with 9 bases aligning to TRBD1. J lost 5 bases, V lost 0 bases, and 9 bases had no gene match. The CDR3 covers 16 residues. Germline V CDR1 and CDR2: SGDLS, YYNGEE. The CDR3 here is CASSVGPGTGTNEQYF. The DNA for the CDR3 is TGTGCCAGCAGCGTAGGACCCGGGACAGGGACGAACGAGCAGTACTTC.

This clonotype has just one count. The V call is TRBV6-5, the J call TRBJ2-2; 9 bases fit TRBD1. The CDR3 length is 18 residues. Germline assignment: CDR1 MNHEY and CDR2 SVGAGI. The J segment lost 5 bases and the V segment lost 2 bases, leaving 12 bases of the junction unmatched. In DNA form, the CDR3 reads TGTGCCAGCAGTTACCGTCCGGGACAGGGATCGAGGACCGGGGAGCTGTTTTTT. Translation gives CASSYRPGQGSRTGELFF.

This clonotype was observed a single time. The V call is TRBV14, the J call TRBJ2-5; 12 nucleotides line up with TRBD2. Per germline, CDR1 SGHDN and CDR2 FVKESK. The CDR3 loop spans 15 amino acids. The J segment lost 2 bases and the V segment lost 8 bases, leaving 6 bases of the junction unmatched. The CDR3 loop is CASSTSGRIQETQYF. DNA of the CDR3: TGTGCCAGCTCAACTAGCGGGAGGATTCAAGAGACCCAGTACTTC.

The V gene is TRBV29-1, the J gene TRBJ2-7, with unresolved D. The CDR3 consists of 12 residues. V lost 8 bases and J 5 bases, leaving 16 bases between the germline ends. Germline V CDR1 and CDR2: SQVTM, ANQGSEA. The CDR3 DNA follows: TGCAGCCCTTGGGTCCTTTCCCACGAGCAGTACGTC. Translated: CSPWVLSHEQYV.

The CDR3 DNA reads as TGCGCCAGCAGCTTGGGCCCCGCCATGGGGCTTGGCTACACCTTC. This codes for CASSLGPAMGLGYTF. This sequence joins TRBV5-1 and TRBJ1-2; maybe TRBD1 (5 bases). The CDR3 sequence is 15 residues long. Trimming left V 0 bases short and J 7 bases short, with 16 bases between. CDR1 is SGHRS, CDR2 YFSETQ, per germline. The variable domain in full, completed from reference TRBV5-1 and TRBJ1-2, reads KAGVTQTPRYLIKTRGQQVTLSCSPISGHRSVSWYQQTPGQGLQFLFEYFSETQRNKGNFPGRFSGRQFSNSRSEMNVSTLELGDSALYLCASSLGPAMGLGYTFGSGTRLTVV.

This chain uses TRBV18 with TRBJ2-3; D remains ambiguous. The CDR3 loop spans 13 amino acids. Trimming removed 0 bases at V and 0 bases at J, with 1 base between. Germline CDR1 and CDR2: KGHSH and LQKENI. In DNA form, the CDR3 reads TGTGCCAGCTCACCACCTAGCACAGATACGCAGTATTTT. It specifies CASSPPSTDTQYF.

The DNA for the CDR3 is TGCGCCAGCAGCCAAGACCGGGGGGGCAACACTGAAGCTTTCTTT. Its translation is CASSQDRGGNTEAFF. The J gene is TRBJ1-1, the V gene TRBV4-3, with D tentatively TRBD1 (6 bases). Germline loops: CDR1 LGHNA, CDR2 YSLEER. This CDR3 is built from 15 residues. Trimming left V 0 bases short and J 2 bases short, with 10 bases between.

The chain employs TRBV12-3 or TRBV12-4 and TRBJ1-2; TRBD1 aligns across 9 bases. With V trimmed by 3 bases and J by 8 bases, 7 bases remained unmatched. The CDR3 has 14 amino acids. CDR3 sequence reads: CASSFRGQGQGYTF. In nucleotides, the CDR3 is TGTGCCAGCAGTTTTAGGGGACAGGGTCAGGGCTACACCTTC.

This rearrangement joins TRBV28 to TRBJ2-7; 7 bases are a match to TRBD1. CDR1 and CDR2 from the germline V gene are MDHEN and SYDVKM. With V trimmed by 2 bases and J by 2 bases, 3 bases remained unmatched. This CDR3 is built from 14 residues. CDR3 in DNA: TGTGCCAGCAGTTTAGGGGACAGAGCCTACGAGCAGTACTTC. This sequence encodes CASSLGDRAYEQYF.

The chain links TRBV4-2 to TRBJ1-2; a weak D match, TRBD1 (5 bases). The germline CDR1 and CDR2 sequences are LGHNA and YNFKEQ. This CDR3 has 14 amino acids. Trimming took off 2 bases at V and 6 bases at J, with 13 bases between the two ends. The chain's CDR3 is CASSQSGGRNGYTF. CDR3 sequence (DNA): TGTGCCAGCAGCCAATCGGGGGGTAGGAATGGCTACACCTTC.

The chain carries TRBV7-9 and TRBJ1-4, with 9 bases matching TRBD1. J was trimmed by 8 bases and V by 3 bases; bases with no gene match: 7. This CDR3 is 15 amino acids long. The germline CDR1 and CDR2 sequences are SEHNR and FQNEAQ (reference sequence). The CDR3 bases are TGTGCCAGCAGCTTTGGTGGACAGGGGTTGGAAAAACTGTTTTTT. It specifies CASSFGGQGLEKLFF.

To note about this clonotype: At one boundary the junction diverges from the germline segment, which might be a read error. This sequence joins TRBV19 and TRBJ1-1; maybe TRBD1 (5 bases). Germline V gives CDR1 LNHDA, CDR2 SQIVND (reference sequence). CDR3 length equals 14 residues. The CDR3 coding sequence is TGTGCCAGTAGTATTAGGGGAGGGAACGCTGAAGCTTTCTTT. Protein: CASSIRGGNAEAFF.

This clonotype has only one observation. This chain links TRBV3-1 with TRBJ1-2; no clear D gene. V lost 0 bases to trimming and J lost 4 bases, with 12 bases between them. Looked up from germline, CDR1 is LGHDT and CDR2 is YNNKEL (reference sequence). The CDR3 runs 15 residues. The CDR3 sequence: CASSQDSDVIYGYTF. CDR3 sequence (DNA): TGTGCCAGCAGCCAAGATTCGGACGTAATCTATGGCTACACCTTC.

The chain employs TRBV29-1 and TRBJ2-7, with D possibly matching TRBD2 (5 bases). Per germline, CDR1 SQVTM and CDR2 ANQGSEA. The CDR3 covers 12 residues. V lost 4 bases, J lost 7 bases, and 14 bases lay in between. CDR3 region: CSVAKAGGEQYF. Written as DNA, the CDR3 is TGCAGCGTTGCCAAGGCTGGAGGAGAGCAGTACTTC.

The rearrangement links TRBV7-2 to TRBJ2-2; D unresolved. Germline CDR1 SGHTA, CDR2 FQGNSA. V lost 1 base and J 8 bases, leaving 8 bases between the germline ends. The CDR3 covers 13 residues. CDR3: CASSLGEFGELFF. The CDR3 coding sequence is TGTGCCAGCAGCTTAGGGGAATTTGGGGAGCTGTTTTTT. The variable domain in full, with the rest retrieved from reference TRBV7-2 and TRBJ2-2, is GAGVSQSPSNKVTEKGKDVELRCDPISGHTALYWYRQSLGQGLEFLIYFQGNSAPDKSGLPSDRFSAERTGGSVSTLTIQRTQQEDSAVYLCASSLGEFGELFFGEGSRLTVL.

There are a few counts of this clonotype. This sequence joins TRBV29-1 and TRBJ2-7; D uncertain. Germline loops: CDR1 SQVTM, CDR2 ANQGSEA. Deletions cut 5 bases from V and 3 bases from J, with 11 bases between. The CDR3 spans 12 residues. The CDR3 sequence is CSVTPASYEQYF. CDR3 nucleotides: TGCAGCGTTACCCCCGCTAGCTACGAGCAGTACTTC.

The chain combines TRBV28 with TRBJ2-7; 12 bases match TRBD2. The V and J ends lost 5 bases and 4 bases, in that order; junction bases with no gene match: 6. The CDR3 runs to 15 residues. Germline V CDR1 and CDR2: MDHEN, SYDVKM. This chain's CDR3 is CASSVLAGGSYEQYV. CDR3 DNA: TGTGCCAGCAGTGTACTAGCGGGGGGATCTTACGAGCAGTACGTC.

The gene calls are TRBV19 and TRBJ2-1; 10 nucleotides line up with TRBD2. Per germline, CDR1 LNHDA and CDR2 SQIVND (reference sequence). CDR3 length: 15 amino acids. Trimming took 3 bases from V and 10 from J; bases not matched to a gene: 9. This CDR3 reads CASSILAGAGGEQFF. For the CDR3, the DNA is TGTGCCAGTAGTATCCTAGCGGGAGCAGGTGGCGAGCAGTTCTTC. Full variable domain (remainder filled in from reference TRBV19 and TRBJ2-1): DGGITQSPKYLFRKEGQNVTLSCEQNLNHDAMYWYRQDPGQGLRLIYYSQIVNDFQKGDIAEGYSVSREKKESFPLTVTSAQKNPTAFYLCASSILAGAGGEQFFGPGTRLTVL.

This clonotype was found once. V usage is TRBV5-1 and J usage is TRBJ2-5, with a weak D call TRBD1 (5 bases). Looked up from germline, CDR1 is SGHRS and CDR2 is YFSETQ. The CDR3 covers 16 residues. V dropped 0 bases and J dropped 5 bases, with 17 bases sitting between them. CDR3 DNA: TGCGCCAGCAGCTTGGGGGGCGCGAGTAGGATGGAGACCCAGTACTTC. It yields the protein CASSLGGASRMETQYF.

Here the CDR3 reads CASSSMETYNEQFF. The CDR3, as DNA: TGTGCCAGCAGCTCCATGGAAACGTACAATGAGCAGTTCTTC. V gene TRBV7-9 combines with J gene TRBJ2-1; D is ambiguous. The V and J ends lost 4 bases and 4 bases respectively, with 11 bases between them. CDR1 is SEHNR and CDR2 is FQNEAQ in the germline V gene (reference sequence). The CDR3 covers 14 residues.

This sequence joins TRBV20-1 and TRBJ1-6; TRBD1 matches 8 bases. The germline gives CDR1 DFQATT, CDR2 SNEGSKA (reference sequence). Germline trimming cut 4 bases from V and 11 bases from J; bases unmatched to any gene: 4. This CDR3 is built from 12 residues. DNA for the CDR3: TGCAGTGCTAAACAGGGGGATACACCCCTCCACTTT. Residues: CSAKQGDTPLHF.

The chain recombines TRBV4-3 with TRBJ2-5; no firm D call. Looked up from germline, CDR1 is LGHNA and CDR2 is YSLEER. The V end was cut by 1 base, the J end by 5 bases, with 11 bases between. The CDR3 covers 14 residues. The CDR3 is CASSQGTGPETQYF. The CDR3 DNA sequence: TGCGCCAGCAGCCAAGGTACGGGTCCGGAGACCCAGTACTTC.

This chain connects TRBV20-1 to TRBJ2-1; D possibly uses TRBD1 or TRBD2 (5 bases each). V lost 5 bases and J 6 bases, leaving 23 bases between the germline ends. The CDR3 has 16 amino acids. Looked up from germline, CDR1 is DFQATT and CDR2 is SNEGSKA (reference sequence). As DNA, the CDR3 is TGCAGTGCTCAGGGTACCACTAGACTTGGGGGCAATGAGCAGTTCTTC. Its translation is CSAQGTTRLGGNEQFF.

The CDR3 nucleotides read TGTGCCAGCTCACAACGGACGGCGAACACTGAAGCTTTCTTT. Amino acid sequence: CASSQRTANTEAFF. The V gene is TRBV18, the J gene TRBJ1-1; D not certain. Trimming left V 4 bases short and J 1 base short, with 10 bases between. The CDR3 covers 14 residues. Germline CDR1 reads KGHSH; CDR2 reads LQKENI.

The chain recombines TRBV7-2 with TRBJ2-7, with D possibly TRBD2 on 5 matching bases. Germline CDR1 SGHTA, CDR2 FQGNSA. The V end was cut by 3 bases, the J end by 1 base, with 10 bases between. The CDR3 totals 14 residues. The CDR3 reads CASSFRGRSYEQYV. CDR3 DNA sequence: TGTGCCAGCAGCTTCCGGGGTCGATCCTACGAGCAGTACGTC.

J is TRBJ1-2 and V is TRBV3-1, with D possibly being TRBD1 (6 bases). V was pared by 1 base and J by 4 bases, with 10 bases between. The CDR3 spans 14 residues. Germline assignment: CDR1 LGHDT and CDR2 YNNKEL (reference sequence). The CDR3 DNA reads TGTGCCAGCAGCCAAGTTAACAGGGCCTATGGCTACACCTTC. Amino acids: CASSQVNRAYGYTF.

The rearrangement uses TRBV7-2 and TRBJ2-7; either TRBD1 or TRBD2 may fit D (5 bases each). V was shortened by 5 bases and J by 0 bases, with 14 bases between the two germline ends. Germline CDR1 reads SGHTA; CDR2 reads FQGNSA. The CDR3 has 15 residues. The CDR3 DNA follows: TGTGCCAGCAGCCCAGTGGCAGGGACCTCCTACGAGCAGTACTTC. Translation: CASSPVAGTSYEQYF.